This T cell receptor beta chain was obtained from a study of control samples from healthy donors and cancer patients. Trimming took 2 bases from V and 3 from J, leaving 9 bases between them. Looked up from germline, CDR1 is SGHNT and CDR2 is YYREEE (reference sequence). The CDR3 is made up of 14 amino acids. The repertoire was sequenced with immunoSEQ multiplex PCR; TCRdb's copy has only in-frame clones and lacks some. Among under 200,000 clones listed, 88% were seen once. The source of this sequence is a woman in her 30s in good health. The sample was blood. The J gene is TRBJ2-1, the V gene TRBV5-4, with D possibly matching TRBD1 (6 bases). The CDR3 DNA follows: TGTGCCAGCAGCTTACAGGGATACTACAATGAGCAGTTCTTC. This codes for CASSLQGYYNEQFF.